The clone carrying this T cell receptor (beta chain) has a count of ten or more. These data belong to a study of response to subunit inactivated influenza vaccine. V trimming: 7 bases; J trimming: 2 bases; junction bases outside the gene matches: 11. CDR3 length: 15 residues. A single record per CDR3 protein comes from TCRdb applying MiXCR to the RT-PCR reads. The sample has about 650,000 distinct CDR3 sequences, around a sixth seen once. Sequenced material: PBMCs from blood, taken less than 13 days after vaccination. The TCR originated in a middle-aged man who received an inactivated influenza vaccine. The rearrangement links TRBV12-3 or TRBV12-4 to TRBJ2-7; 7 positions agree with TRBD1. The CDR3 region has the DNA TGTGCCAGCACATCACAGGGGTCAAGGACCTACGAGCAGTACTTC. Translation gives CASTSQGSRTYEQYF.